This T cell receptor (beta chain) originates from a study of shared clonotypes between healthy human individuals. General observations from the study: Relative to memory subsets, naive subsets generally showed larger estimated richness. Compared with clonotypes that all four donors shared, non-shared clonotypes had lower generation probabilities.

Naive-designated CD8 cells lacked CD45RO, were positively enriched for CCR7, and omitted terminally differentiated effector memory CD45RA+ cells. V dropped 7 bases and J dropped 3 bases, with 20 bases sitting between them. The CDR3 length is 16 residues. Germline CDR1 and CDR2: SGDLS and YYNGEE. TCRdb keeps only in-frame clones here, not all; method: immunoSEQ multiplex PCR. The table lists more than 600,000 clones, about 90% of them singletons. In regard to this clone: Its antigen is undetermined.

Specimen: naive CD8+ T cells sorted from blood. This receptor was obtained from a man aged 25 to 40 in good health. This rearrangement joins TRBV9 to TRBJ2-1; D is possibly TRBD1 (5 bases). The CDR3 loop is CASAQSARANYNEQFF. The CDR3 DNA sequence: TGTGCCAGCGCTCAAAGTGCCAGGGCTAACTACAATGAGCAGTTCTTC.